The rows below give T cell receptor beta chains drawn from one sample of a study of PD-1 blockade in classical Hodgkin lymphoma. Method: immunoSEQ multiplex PCR; TCRdb's copy keeps in-frame clones and lacks some. The sample holds just under 65,000 clones, around 90% seen once. This specimen was peripheral blood mononuclear cells (PBMCs), taken before the fourth cycle of nivolumab. These receptors originate from a human donor with classical Hodgkin lymphoma. The CDR3 runs from the conserved cysteine through the conserved F or W. The D gene is left open where the match is weak. For some rows the clone size is stated as once, few or many, or as a class when expanded; others skip it.

v_call: TRBV27; clone_size: .; d_call: TRBD1; j_call: TRBJ1-1; cdr3_aa: CASSLQGANTEAFF; cdr3_nt: TGTGCCAGCAGTCTACAGGGGGCGAACACTGAAGCTTTCTTT
v_call: TRBV10-3; clone_size: .; d_call: .; j_call: TRBJ2-2; cdr3_aa: CAIKSGWDTGELFF; cdr3_nt: TGTGCCATCAAAAGCGGTTGGGACACCGGGGAGCTGTTTTTT
v_call: TRBV19; clone_size: few; d_call: .; j_call: TRBJ1-1; cdr3_aa: CAAYGDTAEAFF; cdr3_nt: TGTGCCGCTTACGGGGACACGGCTGAAGCTTTCTTT
v_call: TRBV9; clone_size: .; d_call: .; j_call: TRBJ2-3; cdr3_aa: CASSTTRDPSLGTQYF; cdr3_nt: TGTGCCAGCAGTACAACTCGGGACCCTTCTTTGGGTACGCAGTATTTT
v_call: TRBV2; clone_size: .; d_call: .; j_call: TRBJ2-2; cdr3_aa: CASRGPNTGELFF; cdr3_nt: TGTGCCAGCAGAGGACCGAACACCGGGGAGCTGTTTTTT
v_call: TRBV27; clone_size: .; d_call: .; j_call: TRBJ2-3; cdr3_aa: CASSPGLGTDTQYF; cdr3_nt: TGTGCCAGCAGTCCGGGGCTGGGCACAGATACGCAGTATTTT
v_call: TRBV5-1; clone_size: .; d_call: .; j_call: TRBJ2-1; cdr3_aa: CASSLDGKYNEQFF; cdr3_nt: TGCGCCAGCAGCTTGGACGGCAAATACAATGAGCAGTTCTTC
v_call: TRBV6-6; clone_size: .; d_call: .; j_call: TRBJ2-4; cdr3_aa: CASSYRQTKNIQYF; cdr3_nt: TGTGCCAGCAGTTATCGCCAGACCAAAAACATTCAGTACTTC
v_call: TRBV6-5; clone_size: .; d_call: TRBD1; j_call: TRBJ2-7; cdr3_aa: CASRRDRVGSYEQYF; cdr3_nt: TGTGCCAGCAGGCGTGACAGGGTCGGATCCTACGAGCAGTACTTC
v_call: TRBV18; clone_size: .; d_call: .; j_call: TRBJ1-1; cdr3_aa: CASSPPVATNTEAFF; cdr3_nt: TGTGCCAGCTCACCACCGGTGGCGACGAACACTGAAGCTTTCTTT
v_call: TRBV6-6; clone_size: .; d_call: .; j_call: TRBJ1-1; cdr3_aa: CASSFNVGFANTEAFF; cdr3_nt: TGTGCCAGCAGCTTCAACGTGGGTTTTGCGAACACTGAAGCTTTCTTT
v_call: TRBV7-9; clone_size: .; d_call: .; j_call: TRBJ1-2; cdr3_aa: CASSRETLRLTGRGYTF; cdr3_nt: TGTGCCAGCAGCCGAGAAACTTTGAGATTGACTGGACGTGGCTACACCTTC
v_call: TRBV5-6; clone_size: once; d_call: .; j_call: TRBJ2-1; cdr3_aa: CASSYGSSYNEQFF; cdr3_nt: TGTGCCAGCAGCTATGGGAGCTCCTACAATGAGCAGTTCTTC
v_call: TRBV10-1; clone_size: .; d_call: .; j_call: TRBJ1-1; cdr3_aa: CASSGQSTEAFF; cdr3_nt: TGCGCCAGCAGTGGACAGAGTACTGAAGCTTTCTTT
v_call: TRBV12-5; clone_size: few; d_call: TRBD1; j_call: TRBJ1-1; cdr3_aa: CASGSDRGGEAFF; cdr3_nt: TGTGCTAGTGGGTCTGACAGGGGGGGCGAAGCTTTCTTT
v_call: TRBV6-1; clone_size: .; d_call: TRBD1; j_call: TRBJ1-1; cdr3_aa: CASSEVVGGNIRTEAFF; cdr3_nt: TGTGCCAGCAGTGAAGTGGTAGGGGGCAATATAAGGACTGAAGCTTTCTTT
v_call: TRBV5-6; clone_size: .; d_call: .; j_call: TRBJ2-5; cdr3_aa: CASSLQNQETQYF; cdr3_nt: TGTGCCAGCAGCTTGCAGAATCAAGAGACCCAGTACTTC
v_call: TRBV7-8; clone_size: .; d_call: TRBD1; j_call: TRBJ1-1; cdr3_aa: CASSPGQGGANTEAFF; cdr3_nt: TGTGCCAGCAGCCCGGGACAGGGGGGCGCGAACACTGAAGCTTTCTTT
v_call: TRBV10-3; clone_size: .; d_call: .; j_call: TRBJ2-7; cdr3_aa: CAISESGQSYEQYF; cdr3_nt: TGTGCCATCAGTGAGTCGGGACAATCCTACGAGCAGTACTTC
v_call: TRBV27; clone_size: .; d_call: TRBD1; j_call: TRBJ1-1; cdr3_aa: CASATGQGTGRYTEAFF; cdr3_nt: TGTGCCAGCGCCACGGGACAGGGGACGGGAAGGTACACTGAAGCTTTCTTT
v_call: TRBV18; clone_size: .; d_call: .; j_call: TRBJ1-4; cdr3_aa: CASSPKPEKLFF; cdr3_nt: TGTGCCAGCTCACCTAAACCCGAAAAACTGTTTTTT
v_call: TRBV6-5; clone_size: .; d_call: .; j_call: TRBJ1-1; cdr3_aa: CASSYRAGSTEAFF; cdr3_nt: TGTGCCAGCAGTTACAGGGCAGGTTCGACTGAAGCTTTCTTT
v_call: TRBV2; clone_size: .; d_call: .; j_call: TRBJ2-5; cdr3_aa: CASSRTPAQYF; cdr3_nt: TGTGCCAGCAGTCGAACCCCGGCCCAGTACTTC
v_call: TRBV7-8; clone_size: .; d_call: .; j_call: TRBJ2-3; cdr3_aa: CAGGWGVADTQYF; cdr3_nt: TGTGCCGGTGGGTGGGGGGTGGCAGATACGCAGTATTTT
v_call: TRBV7-8; clone_size: .; d_call: TRBD2; j_call: TRBJ2-6; cdr3_aa: CASSPSSSGVLSGANVLTF; cdr3_nt: TGTGCCAGCAGCCCAAGCTCTAGCGGGGTACTCTCTGGGGCCAACGTCCTGACTTTC
v_call: TRBV18; clone_size: .; d_call: .; j_call: TRBJ1-1; cdr3_aa: CASSPSEPAVTEAFF; cdr3_nt: TGTGCCAGCTCACCTTCCGAACCGGCGGTTACTGAAGCTTTCTTT
v_call: TRBV4-1; clone_size: once; d_call: .; j_call: TRBJ1-2; cdr3_aa: CASSLLTDYGYTF; cdr3_nt: TGCGCCAGCAGCCTGTTAACAGACTATGGCTACACCTTC
v_call: TRBV13; clone_size: .; d_call: TRBD1; j_call: TRBJ1-1; cdr3_aa: CASSSTGTGVTEAFF; cdr3_nt: TGTGCCAGCAGCTCAACCGGGACAGGGGTCACTGAAGCTTTCTTT
v_call: TRBV27; clone_size: .; d_call: TRBD2; j_call: TRBJ2-3; cdr3_aa: CASSFGTSGADTQYF; cdr3_nt: TGTGCCAGCAGTTTCGGGACTAGCGGGGCAGATACGCAGTATTTT
v_call: TRBV7-2; clone_size: .; d_call: .; j_call: TRBJ1-5; cdr3_aa: CASSLGRALGNNQPQHF; cdr3_nt: TGTGCCAGCAGCTTAGGCCGGGCTTTAGGGAACAATCAGCCCCAGCATTTT
v_call: TRBV6-5; clone_size: .; d_call: .; j_call: TRBJ1-5; cdr3_aa: CATKGGVLQPQHF; cdr3_nt: TGTGCCACCAAAGGGGGTGTCCTGCAGCCCCAGCATTTT
v_call: TRBV6-5; clone_size: .; d_call: TRBD1; j_call: TRBJ1-2; cdr3_aa: CASSFDRGYGYTF; cdr3_nt: TGTGCCAGCAGTTTCGACAGGGGCTATGGCTACACCTTC
v_call: TRBV18; clone_size: .; d_call: .; j_call: TRBJ2-7; cdr3_aa: CASSAQAFYEQYF; cdr3_nt: TGTGCCAGCTCCGCCCAGGCCTTCTACGAGCAGTACTTC
v_call: TRBV5-6; clone_size: once; d_call: .; j_call: TRBJ2-2; cdr3_aa: CASSLQGPGELFF; cdr3_nt: TGTGCCAGCAGCCTACAGGGACCCGGGGAGCTGTTTTTT
v_call: TRBV9; clone_size: few; d_call: .; j_call: TRBJ2-1; cdr3_aa: CASSAGGSYNEQFF; cdr3_nt: TGTGCCAGCAGCGCGGGGGGCTCATACAATGAGCAGTTCTTC
v_call: TRBV27; clone_size: once; d_call: .; j_call: TRBJ2-2; cdr3_aa: CASRWGALTGELFF; cdr3_nt: TGTGCCAGCCGATGGGGGGCGCTCACCGGGGAGCTGTTTTTT
v_call: TRBV7-2; clone_size: .; d_call: .; j_call: TRBJ1-2; cdr3_aa: CASSLDSYNYGYTF; cdr3_nt: TGTGCCAGCAGCCTGGACAGTTATAACTATGGCTACACCTTC
v_call: TRBV18; clone_size: .; d_call: TRBD1; j_call: TRBJ2-7; cdr3_aa: CASSPAGTAVEQYF; cdr3_nt: TGTGCCAGCTCACCAGCAGGGACAGCCGTCGAGCAGTACTTC
v_call: TRBV5-1; clone_size: .; d_call: .; j_call: TRBJ1-1; cdr3_aa: CASSPAGLSVTEAFF; cdr3_nt: TGCGCCAGCAGCCCGGCGGGGCTAAGTGTCACTGAAGCTTTCTTT
v_call: TRBV5-1; clone_size: .; d_call: .; j_call: TRBJ2-1; cdr3_aa: CASSLAGVAGLSNEQFF; cdr3_nt: TGCGCCAGCAGCTTGGCCGGGGTGGCGGGTTTATCGAATGAGCAGTTCTTC
v_call: TRBV19; clone_size: .; d_call: .; j_call: TRBJ1-1; cdr3_aa: CASSMVKDTEAFF; cdr3_nt: TGTGCCAGTAGTATGGTCAAGGACACTGAAGCTTTCTTT
v_call: TRBV19; clone_size: .; d_call: .; j_call: TRBJ1-1; cdr3_aa: CASSATGRTEAFF; cdr3_nt: TGTGCCAGTAGTGCCACCGGGAGGACTGAAGCTTTCTTT
v_call: TRBV4-1; clone_size: once; d_call: .; j_call: TRBJ1-6; cdr3_aa: CASSQVSGPNSPLHF; cdr3_nt: TGCGCCAGCAGCCAAGTTTCAGGACCTAATTCACCCCTCCACTTT
v_call: TRBV19; clone_size: .; d_call: .; j_call: TRBJ1-1; cdr3_aa: CASSILGNTEAFF; cdr3_nt: TGTGCCAGTAGTATCCTCGGGAACACTGAAGCTTTCTTT
v_call: TRBV19; clone_size: .; d_call: TRBD1; j_call: TRBJ2-7; cdr3_aa: CASSRQGVFYEQYF; cdr3_nt: TGTGCCAGTAGTCGACAGGGGGTCTTCTACGAGCAGTACTTC
v_call: TRBV30; clone_size: once; d_call: TRBD1; j_call: TRBJ2-2; cdr3_aa: CAWQTGELNTGELFF; cdr3_nt: TGTGCCTGGCAGACAGGGGAACTGAACACCGGGGAGCTGTTTTTT
v_call: TRBV7-9; clone_size: .; d_call: TRBD1; j_call: TRBJ2-7; cdr3_aa: CASSLPGGSYEQYF; cdr3_nt: TGTGCCAGCAGCCTCCCAGGGGGCTCCTACGAGCAGTACTTC
v_call: TRBV19; clone_size: .; d_call: .; j_call: TRBJ2-3; cdr3_aa: CASSISRGGDTQYF; cdr3_nt: TGTGCCAGTAGTATCAGCAGGGGAGGGGATACGCAGTATTTT
v_call: TRBV19; clone_size: few; d_call: .; j_call: TRBJ1-1; cdr3_aa: CASSTLGGPEAFF; cdr3_nt: TGTGCCAGTAGTACTCTTGGGGGCCCTGAAGCTTTCTTT
v_call: TRBV19; clone_size: .; d_call: TRBD2; j_call: TRBJ2-1; cdr3_aa: CASGGLVGHEQFF; cdr3_nt: TGTGCCAGCGGGGGACTAGTTGGTCATGAGCAGTTCTTC
v_call: TRBV9; clone_size: .; d_call: .; j_call: TRBJ2-7; cdr3_aa: CASSVDSRSSYEQYF; cdr3_nt: TGTGCCAGCAGCGTGGACAGTAGGAGCTCCTACGAGCAGTACTTC
v_call: TRBV10-3; clone_size: .; d_call: .; j_call: TRBJ1-3; cdr3_aa: CAIGGDLSGNTIYF; cdr3_nt: TGTGCCATCGGCGGGGACCTATCGGGAAACACCATATATTTT
v_call: TRBV30; clone_size: .; d_call: .; j_call: TRBJ2-2; cdr3_aa: CAWSVLGQANTGELFF; cdr3_nt: TGTGCCTGGAGTGTACTCGGACAAGCGAACACCGGGGAGCTGTTTTTT
v_call: TRBV10-2; clone_size: .; d_call: .; j_call: TRBJ1-2; cdr3_aa: CASRSGHTYGYTF; cdr3_nt: TGCGCCAGCAGATCTGGACATACCTATGGCTACACCTTC
v_call: TRBV10-1; clone_size: few; d_call: .; j_call: TRBJ1-1; cdr3_aa: CASSDHSSAFF; cdr3_nt: TGCGCCAGCAGTGATCACAGCTCAGCTTTCTTT
v_call: TRBV28; clone_size: .; d_call: TRBD1; j_call: TRBJ1-3; cdr3_aa: CASSLQGAGNTIYF; cdr3_nt: TGTGCCAGCAGTTTACAGGGGGCTGGAAACACCATATATTTT
v_call: TRBV5-6; clone_size: .; d_call: TRBD2; j_call: TRBJ2-2; cdr3_aa: CASSLGTVLAGGYTGELFF; cdr3_nt: TGTGCCAGCAGCTTGGGGACGGTGCTAGCGGGGGGCTACACCGGGGAGCTGTTTTTT